The text below deals with one TCR beta chain. Its antigen is not yet known. Base qualities are not recorded, but no much larger clone differs from it by a single base. The data belong to a study of CD8 T cells in Susac syndrome (dated by TCRdb to about 2019). For the wider study: Repertoire sequencing was used to test whether CD8+ T cell activation and differentiation in Susac syndrome was antigen driven. The clonality of the CD8+ T cell repertoire was compared across approximately 11 healthy donors, some 14 Susac syndrome patients and about 16 multiple sclerosis patients.

Beyond this particular receptor, the publication reports: The study acknowledged that relatively few individuals were included in the TCR sequencing and HLA analysis.

Peripheral blood CD8+ and CD4+ T cells from healthy donors, Susac syndrome patients and multiple sclerosis patients were profiled by high-throughput TCR beta sequencing. Multiple sclerosis controls were treatment-naive patients with stable or active relapsing-remitting disease fulfilling revised McDonald criteria. Bulk CD8+ and CD4+ T cells were purified by magnetic negative isolation, whereas CD8+ TEMRA cells were enriched by FACS. Blood was collected in EDTA tubes and processed within 24 hours, with PBMCs isolated through density gradient centrifugation. PBMCs intended for TCR sequencing were cryopreserved in liquid nitrogen and thawed later in a water bath at 37 degrees C. A purity of at least 90% was achieved for sorted or isolated CD4+, CD8+ and CD8+ TEMRA cells. Spanning cysteine to phenylalanine, the CDR3 consists of 15 amino acids. Only CDR3 DNA is held: 45 bases, read in frame from base 1. Germline trimming amounts to 0 bases on V and 3 bases on J, with 3 as the count of junction bases outside the gene matches. CDR1 is given as SGHRS and CDR2 as YFSETQ, both from the germline V gene.

RNA was extracted using the RNeasy kit, and about 0.5 to 1 ug of the RNA was reverse transcribed with random hexamers. The immunoSEQ multiplex PCR assay, covering 54 Vbeta and 13 Jbeta segments, was used to amplify TCR beta CDR3 regions. PCR amplification bias was corrected by using a synthetic template baseline for primer optimization and computational correction. In the paper's pipeline: Reads were annotated to V, D and J genes according to IMGT and were analyzed with immunoSEQ Analyzer, with only productive sequences retained. To calculate clonality, Shannon entropy was normalized by log2 of the number of productive unique sequences and then subtracted from one. Public and private clones were assessed among the 100 most prevalent clones of each patient and control. Clones were defined as Susac-specific if absent from the healthy and MS cohorts, from approximately 1,100 published viral clones and from other ImmuneACCESS disease sequences. TCRdb trimmed the raw reads at Q25, called clones with MiXCR and kept productive beta chains. Identical CDR3 proteins give one entry, which carries the most common genes and DNA. These V and J calls derive from TCRdb rather than the authors' analysis. This sample holds some 400,000 distinct CDR3 sequences; approximately 85% were observed only once. The ten largest clones add up to approximately 0.11% of the sample.

Rearrangement joined TRBV5-1 to TRBJ2-3, with 8 bases matching TRBD2. Material: CD8+ T cells from PBMCs. This TCR was recovered from a human donor with multiple sclerosis. Here the CDR3 is given as CASSLELAETDTQYF. The DNA reads as follows: TGCGCCAGCAGCTTGGAACTAGCGGAGACAGATACGCAGTATTTT. The variable domain in full, with residues beyond the CDR3 obtained from the reference TRBV5-1 and TRBJ2-3 genes, is KAGVTQTPRYLIKTRGQQVTLSCSPISGHRSVSWYQQTPGQGLQFLFEYFSETQRNKGNFPGRFSGRQFSNSRSEMNVSTLELGDSALYLCASSLELAETDTQYFGPGTRLTVL.